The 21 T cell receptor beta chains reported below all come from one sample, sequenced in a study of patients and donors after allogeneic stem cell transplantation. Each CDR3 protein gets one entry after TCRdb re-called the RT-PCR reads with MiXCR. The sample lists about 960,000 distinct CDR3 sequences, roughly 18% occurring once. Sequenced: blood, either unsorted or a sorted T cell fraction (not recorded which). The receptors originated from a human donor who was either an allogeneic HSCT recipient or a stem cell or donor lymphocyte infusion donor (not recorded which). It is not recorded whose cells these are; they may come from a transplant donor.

The CDR3 sequence: CASRLRQGAKLFF. For the CDR3, the DNA is TGTGCCAGCAGACTCAGACAGGGAGCAAAACTGTTTTTT. The J gene is TRBJ1-4, the V gene TRBV6-1; 7 positions agree with TRBD1. The V gene end was trimmed by 6 bases and the J gene end by 10 bases; junction bases not matched to a gene: 8. The CDR3 sequence is 13 residues long. CDR1 and CDR2 from the germline V gene are MNHNS and SASEGT.

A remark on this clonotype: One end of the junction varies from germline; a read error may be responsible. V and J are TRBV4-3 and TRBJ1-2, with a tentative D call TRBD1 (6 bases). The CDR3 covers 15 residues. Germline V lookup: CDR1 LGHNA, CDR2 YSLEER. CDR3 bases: TGCGCCAGCAGCGAAGAGTACAGGGTGTCCTATGGCTACACCTTC. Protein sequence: CASSEEYRVSYGYTF.

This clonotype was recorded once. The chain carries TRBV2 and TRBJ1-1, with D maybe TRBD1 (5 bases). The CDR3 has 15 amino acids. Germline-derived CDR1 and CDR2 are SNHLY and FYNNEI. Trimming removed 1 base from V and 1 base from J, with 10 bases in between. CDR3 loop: CASSEGGKGNTEAFF. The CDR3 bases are TGTGCCAGCAGTGAAGGGGGGAAAGGGAACACTGAAGCTTTCTTT.

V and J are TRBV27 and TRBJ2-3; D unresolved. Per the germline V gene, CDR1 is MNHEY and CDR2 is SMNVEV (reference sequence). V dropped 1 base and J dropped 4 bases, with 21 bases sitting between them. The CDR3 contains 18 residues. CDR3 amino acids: CASSLFTVGLGSSDTQYF. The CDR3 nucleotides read TGTGCCAGCAGTTTATTTACCGTTGGGTTGGGCTCTTCAGATACGCAGTATTTT.

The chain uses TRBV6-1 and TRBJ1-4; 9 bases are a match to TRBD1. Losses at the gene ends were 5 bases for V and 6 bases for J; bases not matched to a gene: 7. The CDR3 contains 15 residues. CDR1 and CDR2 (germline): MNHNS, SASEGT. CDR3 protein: CASSNLGTGHEKLFF. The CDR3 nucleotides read TGTGCCAGCAGTAATCTAGGGACAGGGCATGAAAAACTGTTTTTT.

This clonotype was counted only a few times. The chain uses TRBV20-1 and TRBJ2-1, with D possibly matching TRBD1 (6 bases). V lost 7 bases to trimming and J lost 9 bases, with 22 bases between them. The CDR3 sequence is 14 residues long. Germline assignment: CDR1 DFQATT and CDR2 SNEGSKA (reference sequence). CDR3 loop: CSVRPLGARGEQFF. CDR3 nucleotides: TGCAGTGTCAGACCCTTGGGGGCGCGCGGTGAGCAGTTCTTC.

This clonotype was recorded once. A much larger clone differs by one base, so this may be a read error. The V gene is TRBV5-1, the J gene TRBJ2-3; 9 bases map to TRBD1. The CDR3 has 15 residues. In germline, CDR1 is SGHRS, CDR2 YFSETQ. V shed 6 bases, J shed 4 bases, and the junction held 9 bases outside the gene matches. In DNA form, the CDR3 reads TGCGCCAGCAACTCCGGGACAGGGCTTTCAGATACGCAGTATTTT. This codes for CASNSGTGLSDTQYF.

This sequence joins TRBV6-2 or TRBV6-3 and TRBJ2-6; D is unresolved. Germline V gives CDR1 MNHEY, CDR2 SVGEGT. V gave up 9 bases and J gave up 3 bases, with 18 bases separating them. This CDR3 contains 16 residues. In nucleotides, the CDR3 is TGTGCCAGTAAAGCCGGGCTCCGAAGTGGGGCCAACGTCCTGACTTTC. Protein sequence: CASKAGLRSGANVLTF.

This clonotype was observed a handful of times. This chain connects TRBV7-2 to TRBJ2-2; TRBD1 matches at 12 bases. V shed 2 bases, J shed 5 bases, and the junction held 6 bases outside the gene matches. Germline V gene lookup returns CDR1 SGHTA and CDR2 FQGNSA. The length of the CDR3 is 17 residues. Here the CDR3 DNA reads TGTGCCAGCAGCTTAACCCGGGACAGGGGGCTGACCGGGGAGCTGTTTTTT. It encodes CASSLTRDRGLTGELFF.

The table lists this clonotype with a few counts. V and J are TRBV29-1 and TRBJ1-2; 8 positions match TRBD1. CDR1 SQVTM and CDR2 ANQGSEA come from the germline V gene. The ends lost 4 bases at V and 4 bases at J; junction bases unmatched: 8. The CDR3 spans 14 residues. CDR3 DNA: TGCAGCGTTGTTGGTCAGGGGGCGTCCTATGGCTACACCTTC. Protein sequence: CSVVGQGASYGYTF.

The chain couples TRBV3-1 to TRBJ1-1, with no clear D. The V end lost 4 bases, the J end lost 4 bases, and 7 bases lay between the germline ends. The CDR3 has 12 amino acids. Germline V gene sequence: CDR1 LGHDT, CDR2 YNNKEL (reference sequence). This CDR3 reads CASSRGFTEAFF. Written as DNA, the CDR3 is TGTGCCAGCAGCCGGGGTTTCACTGAAGCTTTCTTT.

The CDR3 nucleotides are TGTGCCAGCAGCTCCAGGACAGGGTCCTCCGGGGAGCTGTTTTTT. Its translation: CASSSRTGSSGELFF. The rearrangement uses TRBV7-8 and TRBJ2-2; TRBD1 matches at 8 bases. The CDR3 extends over 15 amino acids. V gave up 4 bases and J gave up 6 bases; unmatched junction bases: 7. Germline V gene sequence: CDR1 SGHVS, CDR2 FQNEAQ. Using reference TRBV7-8 and TRBJ2-2 for the parts outside the CDR3, the full variable domain is GAGVSQSPRYKVAKRGQDVALRCDPISGHVSLFWYQQALGQGPEFLTYFQNEAQLDKSGLPSDRFFAERPEGSVSTLKIQRTQQEDSAVYLCASSSRTGSSGELFFGEGSRLTVL.

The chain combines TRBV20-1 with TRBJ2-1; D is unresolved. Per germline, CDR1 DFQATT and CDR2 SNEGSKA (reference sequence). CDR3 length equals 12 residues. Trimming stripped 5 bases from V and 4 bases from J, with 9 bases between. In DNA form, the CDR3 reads TGCAGTGCTGGGCGAGTGTACAATGAGCAGTTCTTC. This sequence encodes CSAGRVYNEQFF.

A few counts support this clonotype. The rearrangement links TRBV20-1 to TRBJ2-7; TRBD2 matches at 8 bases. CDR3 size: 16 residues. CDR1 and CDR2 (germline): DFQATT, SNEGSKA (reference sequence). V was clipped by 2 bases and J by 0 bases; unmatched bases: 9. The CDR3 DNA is TGCAGTGCTAGAAGAGGGGCGGGGGGTCCCTCCTACGAGCAGTACTTC. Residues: CSARRGAGGPSYEQYF.

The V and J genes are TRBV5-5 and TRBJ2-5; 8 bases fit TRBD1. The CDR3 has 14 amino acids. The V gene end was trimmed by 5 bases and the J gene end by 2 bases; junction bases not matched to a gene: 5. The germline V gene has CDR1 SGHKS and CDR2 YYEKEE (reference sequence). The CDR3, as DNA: TGTGCCAGCAGTGGGGACAGGCGACAAGAGACCCAGTACTTC. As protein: CASSGDRRQETQYF.

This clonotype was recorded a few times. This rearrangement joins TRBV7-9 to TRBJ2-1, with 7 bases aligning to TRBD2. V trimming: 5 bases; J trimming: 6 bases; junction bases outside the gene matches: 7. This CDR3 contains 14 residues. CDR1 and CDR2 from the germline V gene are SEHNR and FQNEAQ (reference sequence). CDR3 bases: TGTGCCAGCAGCCAAAGGACTAGTTTCAATGAGCAGTTCTTC. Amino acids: CASSQRTSFNEQFF.

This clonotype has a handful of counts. In DNA form, the CDR3 reads TGTGCCAGCAGCGAGTGGGGGACACACGGGTACTTC. Encoded protein: CASSEWGTHGYF. The J gene is TRBJ2-7, the V gene TRBV13; weak D call: TRBD1 (6 bases). V was clipped by 5 bases and J by 12 bases, with 17 bases between them. CDR3 length: 12 amino acids. Germline CDR1 reads PRHDT; CDR2 reads FYEKMQ (reference sequence).

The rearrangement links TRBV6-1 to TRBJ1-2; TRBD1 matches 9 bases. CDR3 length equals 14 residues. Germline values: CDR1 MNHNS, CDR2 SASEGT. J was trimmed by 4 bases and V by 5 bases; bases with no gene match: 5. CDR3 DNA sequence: TGTGCCAGCAGTACCGACAGGGGGATCTATGGCTACACCTTC. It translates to CASSTDRGIYGYTF.

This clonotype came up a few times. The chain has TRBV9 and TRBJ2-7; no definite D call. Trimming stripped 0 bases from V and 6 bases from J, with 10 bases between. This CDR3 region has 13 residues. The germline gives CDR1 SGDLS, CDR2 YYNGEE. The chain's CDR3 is CASSVADLAEQYF. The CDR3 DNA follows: TGTGCCAGCAGCGTAGCGGACCTCGCCGAGCAGTACTTC. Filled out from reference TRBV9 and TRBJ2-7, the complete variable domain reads DSGVTQTPKHLITATGQRVTLRCSPRSGDLSVYWYQQSLDQGLQFLIQYYNGEERAKGNILERFSAQQFPDLHSELNLSSLELGDSALYFCASSVADLAEQYFGPGTRLTVT.

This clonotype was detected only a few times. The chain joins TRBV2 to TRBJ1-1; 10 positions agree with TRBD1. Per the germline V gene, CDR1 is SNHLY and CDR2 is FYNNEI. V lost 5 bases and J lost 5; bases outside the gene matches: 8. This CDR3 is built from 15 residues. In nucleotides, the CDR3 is TGTGCCAGCAGTCCCTTCGACAGGGGGCATACTGAAGCTTTCTTT. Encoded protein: CASSPFDRGHTEAFF.

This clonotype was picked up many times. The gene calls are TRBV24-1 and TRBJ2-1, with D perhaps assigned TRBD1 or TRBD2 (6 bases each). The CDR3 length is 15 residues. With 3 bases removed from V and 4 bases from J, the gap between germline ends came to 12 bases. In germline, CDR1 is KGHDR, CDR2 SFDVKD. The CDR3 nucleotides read TGTGCCACCAGTGATATTCGGGGGCGTTACAATGAGCAGTTCTTC. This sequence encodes CATSDIRGRYNEQFF.